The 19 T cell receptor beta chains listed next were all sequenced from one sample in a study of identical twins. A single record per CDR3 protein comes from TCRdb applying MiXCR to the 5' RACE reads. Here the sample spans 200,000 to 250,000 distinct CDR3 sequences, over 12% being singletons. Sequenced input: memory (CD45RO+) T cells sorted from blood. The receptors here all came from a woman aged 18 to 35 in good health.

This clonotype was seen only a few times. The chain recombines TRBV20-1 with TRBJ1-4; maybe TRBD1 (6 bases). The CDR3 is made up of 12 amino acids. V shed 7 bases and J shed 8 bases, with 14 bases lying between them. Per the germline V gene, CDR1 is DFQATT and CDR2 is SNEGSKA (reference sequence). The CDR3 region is CSGEGGGEKLFF. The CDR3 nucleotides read TGCAGTGGGGAGGGGGGTGGCGAAAAACTGTTTTTT.

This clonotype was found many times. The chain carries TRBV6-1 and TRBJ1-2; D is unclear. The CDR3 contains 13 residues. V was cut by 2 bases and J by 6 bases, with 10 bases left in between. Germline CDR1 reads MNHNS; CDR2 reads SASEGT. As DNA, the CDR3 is TGTGCCAGCAGTGAACAGGAAAGTGATGGCTACACCTTC. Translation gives CASSEQESDGYTF.

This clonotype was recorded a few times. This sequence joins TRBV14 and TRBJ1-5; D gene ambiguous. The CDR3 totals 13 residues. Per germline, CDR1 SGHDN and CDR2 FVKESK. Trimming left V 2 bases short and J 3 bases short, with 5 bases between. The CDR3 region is CASSQLTNQPQHF. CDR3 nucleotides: TGTGCCAGCAGCCAACTGACCAATCAGCCCCAGCATTTT.

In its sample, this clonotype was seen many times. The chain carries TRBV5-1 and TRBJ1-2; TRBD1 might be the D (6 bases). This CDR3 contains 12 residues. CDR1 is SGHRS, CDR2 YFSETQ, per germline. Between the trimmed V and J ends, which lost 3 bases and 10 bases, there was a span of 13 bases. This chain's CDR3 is CASSSGHSDYTF. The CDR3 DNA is TGCGCCAGCAGCTCGGGACATAGTGACTACACCTTC.

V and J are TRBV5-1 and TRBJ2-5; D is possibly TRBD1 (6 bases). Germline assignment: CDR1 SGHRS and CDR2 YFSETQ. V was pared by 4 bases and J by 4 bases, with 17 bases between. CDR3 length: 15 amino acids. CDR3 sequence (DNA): TGCGCCAGCAGCCCTGTCGAAGAAGGGGGAGAGACCCAGTACTTC. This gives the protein CASSPVEEGGETQYF.

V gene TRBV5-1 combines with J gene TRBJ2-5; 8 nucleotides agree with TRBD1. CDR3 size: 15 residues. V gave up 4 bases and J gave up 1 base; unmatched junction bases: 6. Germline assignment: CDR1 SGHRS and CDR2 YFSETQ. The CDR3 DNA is TGCGCCAGCAGCCCAACCGGACAGGGCCAAGAGACCCAGTACTTC. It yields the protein CASSPTGQGQETQYF.

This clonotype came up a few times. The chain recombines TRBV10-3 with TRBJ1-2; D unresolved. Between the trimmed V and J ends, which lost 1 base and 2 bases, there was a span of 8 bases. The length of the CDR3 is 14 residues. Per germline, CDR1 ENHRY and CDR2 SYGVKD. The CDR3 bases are TGTGCCATCAGTGAGTTCGGGGAAAACTATGGCTACACCTTC. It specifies CAISEFGENYGYTF.

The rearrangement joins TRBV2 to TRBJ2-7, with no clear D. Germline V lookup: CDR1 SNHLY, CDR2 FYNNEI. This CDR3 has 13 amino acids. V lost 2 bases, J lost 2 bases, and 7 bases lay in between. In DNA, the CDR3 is TGTGCCAGCAGTGAAAGGCAGCCCTACGAGCAGTACTTC. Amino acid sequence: CASSERQPYEQYF. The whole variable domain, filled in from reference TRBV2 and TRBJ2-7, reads EPEVTQTPSHQVTQMGQEVILRCVPISNHLYFYWYRQILGQKVEFLVSFYNNEISEKSEIFDDQFSVERPDGSNFTLKIRSTKLEDSAMYFCASSERQPYEQYFGPGTRLTVT.

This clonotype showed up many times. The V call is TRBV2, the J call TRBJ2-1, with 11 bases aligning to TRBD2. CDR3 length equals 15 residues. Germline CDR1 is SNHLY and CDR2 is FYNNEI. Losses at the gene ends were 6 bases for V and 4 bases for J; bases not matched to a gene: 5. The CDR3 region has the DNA TGTGCCAGCAGCGCAGGACTAGCGGGTTACAATGAGCAGTTCTTC. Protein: CASSAGLAGYNEQFF.

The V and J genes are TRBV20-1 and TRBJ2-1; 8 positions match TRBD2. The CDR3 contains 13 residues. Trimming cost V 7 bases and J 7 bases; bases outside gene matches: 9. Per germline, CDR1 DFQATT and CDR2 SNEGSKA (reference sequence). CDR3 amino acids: CSGGSGGRNEQFF. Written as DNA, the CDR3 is TGCAGTGGGGGAAGCGGGGGAAGGAATGAGCAGTTCTTC.

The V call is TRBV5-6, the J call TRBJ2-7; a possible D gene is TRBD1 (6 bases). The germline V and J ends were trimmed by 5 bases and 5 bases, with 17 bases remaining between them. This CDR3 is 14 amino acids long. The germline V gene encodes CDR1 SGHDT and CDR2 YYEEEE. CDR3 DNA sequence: TGTGCCAGCAGGGAGAGGGGGACCGGCGACGAGCAGTACTTC. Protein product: CASRERGTGDEQYF.

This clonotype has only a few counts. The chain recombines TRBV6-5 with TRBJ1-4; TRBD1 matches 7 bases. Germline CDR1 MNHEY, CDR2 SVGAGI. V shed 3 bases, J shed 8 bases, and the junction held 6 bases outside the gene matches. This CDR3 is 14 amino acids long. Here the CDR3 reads CASSYSGQLEKLFF. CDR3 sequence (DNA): TGTGCCAGCAGTTATTCGGGACAGCTAGAAAAACTGTTTTTT.

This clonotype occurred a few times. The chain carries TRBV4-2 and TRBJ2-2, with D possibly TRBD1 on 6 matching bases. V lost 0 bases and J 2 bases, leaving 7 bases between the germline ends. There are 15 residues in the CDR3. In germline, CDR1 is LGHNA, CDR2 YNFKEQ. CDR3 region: CASSQEQGNTGELFF. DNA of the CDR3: TGTGCCAGCAGCCAAGAACAGGGTAACACCGGGGAGCTGTTTTTT.

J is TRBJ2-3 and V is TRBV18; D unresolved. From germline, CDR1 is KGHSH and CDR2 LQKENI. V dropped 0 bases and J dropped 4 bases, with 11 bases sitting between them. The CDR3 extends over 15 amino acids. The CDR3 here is CASSPPGFRADTQYF. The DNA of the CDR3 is TGTGCCAGCTCACCACCAGGGTTTCGGGCAGATACGCAGTATTTT.

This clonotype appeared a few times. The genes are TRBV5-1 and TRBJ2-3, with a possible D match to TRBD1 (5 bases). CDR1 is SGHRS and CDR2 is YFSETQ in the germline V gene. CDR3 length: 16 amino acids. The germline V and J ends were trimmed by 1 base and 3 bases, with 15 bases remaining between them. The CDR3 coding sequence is TGCGCCAGCAGCTTGTATCGGCAGGGTAGGACAGATACGCAGTATTTT. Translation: CASSLYRQGRTDTQYF. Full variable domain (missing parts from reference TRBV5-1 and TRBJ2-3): KAGVTQTPRYLIKTRGQQVTLSCSPISGHRSVSWYQQTPGQGLQFLFEYFSETQRNKGNFPGRFSGRQFSNSRSEMNVSTLELGDSALYLCASSLYRQGRTDTQYFGPGTRLTVL.

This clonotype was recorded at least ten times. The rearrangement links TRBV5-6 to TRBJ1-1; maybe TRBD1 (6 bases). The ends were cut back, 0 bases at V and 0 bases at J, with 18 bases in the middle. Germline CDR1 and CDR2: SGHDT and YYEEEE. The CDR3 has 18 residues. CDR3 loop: CASSLVRGAPRLNTEAFF. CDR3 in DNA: TGTGCCAGCAGCTTGGTTAGGGGGGCCCCTAGGCTGAACACTGAAGCTTTCTTT.

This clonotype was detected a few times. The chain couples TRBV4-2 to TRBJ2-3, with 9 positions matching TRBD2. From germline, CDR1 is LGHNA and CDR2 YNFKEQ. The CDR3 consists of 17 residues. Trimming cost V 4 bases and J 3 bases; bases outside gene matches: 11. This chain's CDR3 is CASSRRAASGKTDTQYF. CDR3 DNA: TGTGCCAGCAGCCGACGCGCGGCTAGCGGGAAAACAGATACGCAGTATTTT.

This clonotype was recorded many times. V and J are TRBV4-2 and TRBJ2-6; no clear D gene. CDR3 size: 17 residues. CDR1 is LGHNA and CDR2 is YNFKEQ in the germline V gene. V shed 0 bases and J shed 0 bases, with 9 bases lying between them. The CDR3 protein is CASSQEPYHSGANVLTF. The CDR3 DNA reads TGTGCCAGCAGCCAAGAGCCCTACCACTCTGGGGCCAACGTCCTGACTTTC.

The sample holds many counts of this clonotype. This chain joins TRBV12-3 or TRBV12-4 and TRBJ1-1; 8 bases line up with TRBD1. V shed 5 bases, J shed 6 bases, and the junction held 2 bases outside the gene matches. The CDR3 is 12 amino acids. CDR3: CASSTGGAEAFF. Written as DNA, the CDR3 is TGTGCCAGCAGTACAGGGGGGGCTGAAGCTTTCTTT.